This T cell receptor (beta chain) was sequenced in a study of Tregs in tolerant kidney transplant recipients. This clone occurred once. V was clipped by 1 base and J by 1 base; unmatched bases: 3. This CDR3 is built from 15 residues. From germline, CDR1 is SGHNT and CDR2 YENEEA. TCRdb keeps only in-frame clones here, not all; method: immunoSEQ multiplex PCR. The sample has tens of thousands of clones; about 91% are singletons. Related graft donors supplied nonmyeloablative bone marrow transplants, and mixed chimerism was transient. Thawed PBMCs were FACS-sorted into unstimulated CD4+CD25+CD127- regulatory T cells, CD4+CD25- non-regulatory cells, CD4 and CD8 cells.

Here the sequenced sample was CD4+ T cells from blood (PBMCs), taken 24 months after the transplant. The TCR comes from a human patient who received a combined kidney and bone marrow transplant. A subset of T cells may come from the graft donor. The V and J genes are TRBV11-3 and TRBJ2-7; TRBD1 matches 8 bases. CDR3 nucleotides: TGTGCCAGCAGCTTAGGTCGGACAGGGTCCTACGAGCAGTACTTC. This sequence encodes CASSLGRTGSYEQYF.